The T cell receptor beta chain under discussion was sequenced for a study of immune cell composition in non-small cell lung cancer. Study observations and caveats: Dominant in vivo tumour-associated clones were not shown to share tumour-reactive sequences. Top 10 clone scores and clonality were higher in squamous than adenocarcinoma.

DNA was extracted from unsorted cell suspensions stored frozen. Note on this clone: The target antigen is unknown.

Sequencing was performed with immunoSEQ multiplex PCR; in TCRdb, only in-frame clones are kept and a portion is missing. In the table there are about 470 clones, about four fifths of which are singletons. The clonotype was recovered from a human donor with non-small cell lung cancer. Sequenced: lung tumor tissue.

This CDR3 is CAWSRRGGLSYEQYF. The CDR3 DNA reads as TGTGCCTGGAGTAGGCGGGGGGGCCTTAGCTACGAGCAGTACTTC. V gene TRBV30 combines with J gene TRBJ2-7, with 9 bases aligning to TRBD2. Trimming removed 2 bases from V and 3 bases from J; junction bases left unmatched: 8. The germline gives CDR1 GTSNPN, CDR2 SVGIG (reference sequence). CDR3 size: 15 residues.